This entry lists 28 T cell receptor beta chains sequenced from one sample in a study of T cells in localized non-small cell lung cancer (dated by TCRdb to the early 2020s). Library creation used the immunoSEQ multiplex PCR assay. This is the immuneACCESS table as TCRdb keeps it, with only in-frame sequences that have V and J called. A part of the clones is gone; compared with another copy, unresolved V genes explain less than half, and the rest is unexplained. This sample lists nearly 6,000 clones; under 30% were detected once. More than 9% of the sample belongs to the ten largest clones. Sequencing was performed on lung tumor tissue, taken before any cancer treatment. The source of these receptors is a female donor of 60 years or more with stage I lung adenocarcinoma.

The J gene is TRBJ2-1, the V gene TRBV25-1; 8 positions agree with TRBD2. The CDR3 is made up of 15 amino acids. The junction had 12 bases not matched to a gene; V was cut back by 6 bases and J by 8 bases. Germline V CDR1 and CDR2: MGHDK, SYGVNS. In nucleotides, the CDR3 is TGTGCCAGCAGCAACCCAGCGGGAGCGGGGGATGAGCAGTTCTTC. Protein sequence: CASSNPAGAGDEQFF.

The chain has TRBV11-3 and TRBJ1-5; the D gene is possibly TRBD1 (6 bases). Germline-derived CDR1 and CDR2 are SGHNT and YENEEA. Deletions cut 5 bases from V and 5 bases from J, with 16 bases between. The CDR3 consists of 15 residues. This CDR3 is CASSPPGVGDQPQHF. The CDR3 DNA sequence: TGTGCCAGCAGCCCGCCAGGGGTAGGGGATCAGCCCCAGCATTTT.

This clone was seen more than once but under ten times. This chain uses TRBV9 with TRBJ2-2; D unclear. The CDR3 length is 12 residues. CDR1 and CDR2 (germline): SGDLS, YYNGEE. V shed 7 bases and J shed 1 base, with 5 bases lying between them. The CDR3 nucleotides read TGTGCCAGCCAGCAGAACACCGGGGAGCTGTTTTTT. Encoded protein: CASQQNTGELFF.

To note about this clone: The germline gene is not matched at one end of the junction; a read error may be the cause. This sequence joins TRBV6-8 and TRBJ2-1, with D perhaps matching TRBD2 (7 bases). CDR3 length equals 16 residues. Germline assignment: CDR1 MNHGY and CDR2 SAAAGT. The CDR3 bases are TGTGCCATCAGTCGCCCCGGGGGGCAGACGTACAATGAGCAGTTCTTC. Translated: CAISRPGGQTYNEQFF.

This clone was counted a few times. This sequence joins TRBV19 and TRBJ1-1; 7 nucleotides match TRBD1. The CDR3 covers 14 residues. Losses at the gene ends were 7 bases for V and 3 bases for J; bases not matched to a gene: 8. Germline V gene data show CDR1 as LNHDA and CDR2 as SQIVND (reference sequence). DNA for the CDR3: TGTGCCAGTACTCTCAGGGGGGGATACACTGAAGCTTTCTTT. This sequence encodes CASTLRGGYTEAFF.

The chain has TRBV14 and TRBJ1-2; weak D call: TRBD1 (5 bases). Germline CDR1 and CDR2: SGHDN and FVKESK. The CDR3 length is 13 residues. Trimming took off 3 bases at V and 2 bases at J, with 7 bases between the two ends. CDR3 DNA: TGTGCCAGCAGCCACGACAGAAACTATGGCTACACCTTC. It encodes CASSHDRNYGYTF. Together with reference TRBV14 and TRBJ1-2, the CDR3 gives the full variable domain: EAGVTQFPSHSVIEKGQTVTLRCDPISGHDNLYWYRRVMGKEIKFLLHFVKESKQDESGMPNNRFLAERTGGTYSTLKVQPAELEDSGVYFCASSHDRNYGYTFGSGTRLTVV.

The V gene is TRBV18, the J gene TRBJ2-1, with TRBD1 identical over 7 bases. Germline CDR1 KGHSH, CDR2 LQKENI. V lost 2 bases to trimming and J lost 2 bases; unmatched junction nucleotides: 6. The CDR3 sequence is 16 residues long. The CDR3 coding sequence is TGTGCCAGCTCACCAGGGGCAGGGGGAGCCTACAATGAGCAGTTCTTC. Translated, it gives CASSPGAGGAYNEQFF.

This clone is medium-sized in the sample. V usage is TRBV9 and J usage is TRBJ1-1; 8 bases match TRBD1. This CDR3 contains 15 residues. CDR1 SGDLS and CDR2 YYNGEE come from the germline V gene. V lost 5 bases, J lost 11 bases, and 17 bases stayed unmatched. CDR3 nucleotides: TGTGCCAGCAGTGAAGGGGCAGGGGGCGCGAGGGATGCTTTCTTT. Amino acids: CASSEGAGGARDAFF.

This clone was counted many times. As DNA, the CDR3 is TGTGCCAGCAGCTTGGGACTAGCGGACACCGGGGAGCTGTTTTTT. Its protein is CASSLGLADTGELFF. The chain joins TRBV11-3 to TRBJ2-2, with 11 bases fitting TRBD2. The V gene's germline CDR1 is SGHNT and CDR2 YENEEA. The CDR3 totals 15 residues. Trimming cost V 3 bases and J 3 bases; bases outside gene matches: 0.

V usage is TRBV11-3 and J usage is TRBJ2-7, with D possibly TRBD2 on 5 matching bases. CDR3 size: 15 residues. V dropped 3 bases and J dropped 3 bases, with 15 bases sitting between them. Germline CDR1 and CDR2: SGHNT and YENEEA. DNA for the CDR3: TGTGCCAGCAGCTTGGCGGGCCGACCTAACTACGAGCAGTACTTC. It is translated as CASSLAGRPNYEQYF.

The chain uses TRBV28 and TRBJ1-2, with TRBD1 identical over 11 bases. With 4 bases clipped from V and 5 bases from J, the junction kept 6 bases outside the gene matches. The CDR3 runs 15 residues. CDR1 and CDR2 from the germline V gene are MDHEN and SYDVKM. CDR3: CASSSAGQGAYGYTF. The CDR3, as DNA: TGTGCCAGCAGTTCAGCTGGACAGGGGGCTTATGGCTACACCTTC.

This chain joins TRBV19 and TRBJ1-5; D unresolved. CDR1 and CDR2 (germline): LNHDA, SQIVND (reference sequence). V was cut by 7 bases and J by 6 bases, with 16 bases left in between. This CDR3 is built from 14 residues. Here the CDR3 reads CASTGRPQIQPQHF. The CDR3 DNA reads as TGTGCCAGTACAGGACGGCCTCAGATTCAGCCCCAGCATTTT. Full variable domain (remainder filled in from reference TRBV19 and TRBJ1-5): DGGITQSPKYLFRKEGQNVTLSCEQNLNHDAMYWYRQDPGQGLRLIYYSQIVNDFQKGDIAEGYSVSREKKESFPLTVTSAQKNPTAFYLCASTGRPQIQPQHFGDGTRLSIL.

This rearrangement joins TRBV18 to TRBJ2-1; 12 nucleotides agree with TRBD2. This CDR3 region has 15 residues. Germline values: CDR1 KGHSH, CDR2 LQKENI. The V and J ends lost 3 bases and 4 bases, in that order; junction bases with no gene match: 1. CDR3 in DNA: TGTGCCAGCTCACCGGGACTAGCGGGTTACAATGAGCAGTTCTTC. Translating gives CASSPGLAGYNEQFF.

This clone was seen ten or more times. The chain recombines TRBV11-3 with TRBJ1-2; D is possibly TRBD1 (5 bases). Germline CDR1 SGHNT, CDR2 YENEEA. Trimming shortened V by 3 bases and J by 2 bases, and 16 bases separated the two germline ends. The CDR3 runs 16 residues. CDR3 region: CASSLGVGGINYGYTF. In DNA form, the CDR3 reads TGTGCCAGCAGCTTGGGGGTCGGGGGGATCAACTATGGCTACACCTTC. The full variable domain, in which reference TRBV11-3 and TRBJ1-2 provide the parts outside the CDR3, is EAGVVQSPRYKIIEKKQPVAFWCNPISGHNTLYWYLQNLGQGPELLIRYENEEAVDDSQLPKDRFSAERLKGVDSTLKIQPAELGDSAVYLCASSLGVGGINYGYTFGSGTRLTVV.

This clone was seen ten or more times. The rearrangement links TRBV11-3 to TRBJ2-2, with TRBD2 as a possible D gene (6 bases). Germline assignment: CDR1 SGHNT and CDR2 YENEEA. The CDR3 totals 15 residues. V gave up 5 bases and J gave up 5 bases, with 15 bases separating them. The CDR3 spells CASSHATSSTGELFF. The CDR3 nucleotides read TGTGCCAGCAGCCACGCGACTAGTAGTACCGGGGAGCTGTTTTTT.

This chain uses TRBV7-2 with TRBJ1-1; 7 bases are shared with TRBD1. CDR3 size: 13 residues. The junction had 1 base not matched to a gene; V was cut back by 3 bases and J by 3 bases. Per the germline V gene, CDR1 is SGHTA and CDR2 is FQGNSA. The CDR3 reads CASSFTGDTEAFF. CDR3 sequence (DNA): TGTGCCAGCAGCTTTACAGGGGACACTGAAGCTTTCTTT.

This clone came up a few times. This chain links TRBV28 with TRBJ1-2; 7 bases match TRBD1. The CDR3 sequence is 17 residues long. Germline values: CDR1 MDHEN, CDR2 SYDVKM. The V and J ends lost 4 bases and 7 bases, in that order; junction bases with no gene match: 18. The CDR3 DNA is TGTGCCAGCAGTTCCGGGACACTAATATCAGGGGGGAGTGGCTACACCTTC. Translating it yields CASSSGTLISGGSGYTF.

This clone is medium-sized by share. The chain uses TRBV6-8 and TRBJ2-1; 12 positions match TRBD2. V gave up 10 bases and J gave up 16 bases; unmatched junction bases: 11. CDR1 and CDR2 (germline): MNHGY, SAAAGT. The CDR3 consists of 12 residues. Here the CDR3 DNA reads TGTGCCATCAGGTCGACTAGCGGGGGTGGATTCTTC. Amino acids: CAIRSTSGGGFF.

The table lists this clone with a few counts. The gene calls are TRBV6-8 and TRBJ2-1; 7 bases are a match to TRBD2. The CDR3 spans 14 residues. With V trimmed by 5 bases and J by 8 bases, 9 bases remained unmatched. Per the germline V gene, CDR1 is MNHGY and CDR2 is SAAAGT. As DNA, the CDR3 is TGTGCCAGCAGTCCACGACTAGCTATCGATGAGCAGTTCTTC. Its protein product is CASSPRLAIDEQFF.

This clone was observed a handful of times. This chain connects TRBV6-8 to TRBJ1-1, with D possibly being TRBD1 (5 bases). The CDR3 length is 14 residues. Trimming cost V 5 bases and J 0 bases, with 10 bases left between them. Germline lookup yields CDR1 MNHGY and CDR2 SAAAGT. CDR3 bases: TGTGCCAGCAGTGAGGGGAGTGTGAACACTGAAGCTTTCTTT. Amino acid sequence: CASSEGSVNTEAFF.

A few counts support this clone. This chain connects TRBV30 to TRBJ1-2; a possible D gene is TRBD1 (5 bases). Germline V CDR1 and CDR2: GTSNPN, SVGIG (reference sequence). The CDR3 loop spans 14 amino acids. V lost 7 bases to trimming and J lost 8 bases, with 23 bases between them. In nucleotides, the CDR3 is TGTGCCTCCGAACGGGACGGATTGGGGGGAGGCTACACCTTC. Translation gives CASERDGLGGGYTF.

By proportion, this clone is large. The chain links TRBV19 to TRBJ2-7; D is perhaps TRBD2 (6 bases). The V end was cut by 3 bases, the J end by 5 bases, with 11 bases between. The CDR3 is 13 residues long. Per the germline V gene, CDR1 is LNHDA and CDR2 is SQIVND (reference sequence). The CDR3 protein is CASSMFGGNEQYF. The CDR3 DNA follows: TGTGCCAGTAGTATGTTCGGAGGGAACGAGCAGTACTTC.

The chain combines TRBV6-8 with TRBJ2-2, with 7 positions matching TRBD2. Trimming took 7 bases from V and 4 from J; bases not matched to a gene: 12. The germline V gene has CDR1 MNHGY and CDR2 SAAAGT. There are 16 residues in the CDR3. The CDR3 reads CASTSWRERGTGELFF. The DNA of the CDR3 is TGTGCCAGCACCTCCTGGCGGGAGCGAGGCACCGGGGAGCTGTTTTTT.

This clone was counted a few times. V gene TRBV6-7 combines with J gene TRBJ2-1; 9 positions match TRBD2. TRBV6-7 has ORF status, its function being uncertain. CDR3 length equals 15 residues. Trimming cost V 4 bases and J 3 bases; bases outside gene matches: 4. CDR3 region: CASSSSGNLYNEQFF. CDR3 sequence (DNA): TGTGCCAGCAGTTCTAGCGGGAACCTCTACAATGAGCAGTTCTTC.

This rearrangement joins TRBV11-3 to TRBJ2-7, with 9 bases fitting TRBD1. Trimming at V came to 5 bases and at J to 6 bases, leaving 11 bases not matched to a gene. Germline V gene data show CDR1 as SGHNT and CDR2 as YENEEA. The CDR3 is 15 residues long. The CDR3, as DNA: TGTGCCAGCAGCACCCCGGGACAGGGTATTTCCGAGCAGTACTTC. This sequence encodes CASSTPGQGISEQYF.

The rearrangement uses TRBV30 and TRBJ2-3, with D maybe TRBD2 (6 bases). The germline CDR1 and CDR2 sequences are GTSNPN and SVGIG (reference sequence). The CDR3 has 15 residues. V shed 0 bases and J shed 2 bases, with 12 bases lying between them. The CDR3: CAWSVVKRVTDTQYF. The CDR3 DNA follows: TGTGCCTGGAGTGTAGTAAAGCGGGTCACAGATACGCAGTATTTT.

The chain couples TRBV19 to TRBJ2-7, with D hard to call. In germline, CDR1 is LNHDA, CDR2 SQIVND (reference sequence). The ends were cut back, 3 bases at V and 0 bases at J, with 15 bases in the middle. The CDR3 extends over 16 amino acids. The CDR3 DNA sequence: TGTGCCAGTAGTATTACCTTTGGTCGCTCCTCCTACGAGCAGTACTTC. Its translation is CASSITFGRSSYEQYF.

In its sample, this clone is medium-sized (0.01 to 0.1%). CDR3 region: CASSTTHRATNEKLFF. The CDR3 DNA reads TGTGCCAGTAGTACAACCCACAGGGCAACTAATGAAAAACTGTTTTTT. This sequence joins TRBV19 and TRBJ1-4; TRBD1 is a possible D gene (6 bases). Germline CDR1 and CDR2: LNHDA and SQIVND (reference sequence). V lost 4 bases, J lost 0 bases, and 12 bases lay in between. This CDR3 is built from 16 residues. The whole variable domain, filled in from reference TRBV19 and TRBJ1-4, reads DGGITQSPKYLFRKEGQNVTLSCEQNLNHDAMYWYRQDPGQGLRLIYYSQIVNDFQKGDIAEGYSVSREKKESFPLTVTSAQKNPTAFYLCASSTTHRATNEKLFFGSGTQLSVL.